The 10 T cell receptor beta chains listed next were all sequenced from one sample in a study of spatial heterogeneity in lung cancer. Study-wide results and limits: Tumor mutation count correlated with how many alpha and beta TCRs expanded intratumorally.

These receptors are not linked to any known antigen. TCRdb itself ran the 5' RACE reads through MiXCR, one entry per CDR3 protein. The table lists a few thousand distinct CDR3 sequences, roughly 7.8% of them singletons. Specified time point: sample taken at primary tumor resection. The specimen comprised lung tumor tissue, sampled at surgery. Receptors were obtained from a female donor with early-stage non-small cell lung cancer.

In its sample, this clonotype was seen many times. Found in a library prepared for alpha chains, this beta chain is an off-target read, and its abundance has little meaning. This sequence joins TRBV18 and TRBJ2-3, with D unresolved. Germline V gene sequence: CDR1 KGHSH, CDR2 LQKENI. V lost 1 base and J lost 2, with 7 bases in between. The length of the CDR3 is 14 residues. In DNA, the CDR3 is TGTGCCAGCTCACCACTGGCAGACACAGATACGCAGTATTTT. Its translation is CASSPLADTDTQYF.

This clonotype was observed many times. Since the library was made to target alpha chains, this beta chain is a stray read and its abundance is not meaningful. The CDR3 DNA is TGCGCCAGCAGCCAAGACAGAGACACAGATACGCAGTATTTT. This codes for CASSQDRDTDTQYF. The J gene is TRBJ2-3, the V gene TRBV4-3, with unresolved D. The germline CDR1 and CDR2 sequences are LGHNA and YSLEER. The CDR3 is made up of 14 amino acids. Trimming took 0 bases from V and 2 from J, leaving 6 bases between them.

By proportion, this clonotype is medium-sized (0.01 to 0.1%). This beta chain slipped into a library made for alpha chains as a stray read, so its size is not meaningful. The J gene is TRBJ2-7, the V gene TRBV7-3, with unresolved D. The CDR3 totals 14 residues. CDR1 is SGHTA and CDR2 is FQGTGA in the germline V gene. Trimming removed 1 base from V and 1 base from J, with 8 bases in between. This CDR3 is CASSLNVGSYEQYF. The DNA for the CDR3 is TGTGCCAGCAGCTTAAACGTCGGGTCCTACGAGCAGTACTTC. The full variable domain, its missing parts supplied by reference TRBV7-3 and TRBJ2-7, is GAGVSQTPSNKVTEKGKYVELRCDPISGHTALYWYRQSLGQGPEFLIYFQGTGAADDSGLPNDRFFAVRPEGSVSTLKIQRTERGDSAVYLCASSLNVGSYEQYFGPGTRLTVT.

There are many counts of this clonotype. The size of this beta chain means little, since it is a stray read in a library made for alpha chains. The chain couples TRBV10-3 to TRBJ2-7; perhaps TRBD2 as D (5 bases). This CDR3 has 12 residues. V was pared by 2 bases and J by 3 bases, with 5 bases between. In germline, CDR1 is ENHRY, CDR2 SYGVKD. In DNA, the CDR3 is TGTGCCATCAGTGAGCGGGACTACGAGCAGTACTTC. Protein product: CAISERDYEQYF.

This clonotype appeared many times. This beta chain represents an off-target read in a library built for alpha chains; its size is of limited meaning. The chain uses TRBV7-2 and TRBJ2-3; either TRBD1 or TRBD2 may supply D (5 bases each). Germline V CDR1 and CDR2: SGHTA, FQGNSA. CDR3 size: 14 residues. V was cut by 10 bases and J by 8 bases, with 22 bases left in between. In DNA form, the CDR3 reads TGTGCCATCTTACAAGGGCCGAGGGGCGGTACGCAGTATTTT. Translating gives CAILQGPRGGTQYF.

This clonotype has only a few counts. The library was designed around alpha chains, so this beta chain is a stray read whose abundance carries little weight. The gene calls are TRBV3-1 and TRBJ1-2, with unresolved D. The CDR3 has 14 amino acids. Germline V gene data show CDR1 as LGHDT and CDR2 as YNNKEL (reference sequence). With 1 base removed from V and 4 bases from J, the gap between germline ends came to 10 bases. The CDR3 sequence: CASSQAVQLYGYTF. CDR3 coding DNA: TGTGCCAGCAGCCAAGCGGTACAGCTCTATGGCTACACCTTC.

This clonotype is hyperexpanded in the sample. This beta chain is off target for a library built for alpha chains, so its abundance means little. The rearrangement joins TRBV28 to TRBJ2-1; TRBD2 matches at 15 bases. From germline, CDR1 is MDHEN and CDR2 SYDVKM. The CDR3 extends over 16 amino acids. Trimming took 6 bases from V and 9 from J; bases not matched to a gene: 9. The DNA of the CDR3 is TGTGCCAGCAGCGCCCCTGGACTAGCGGGAGGGGTTGAGCAGTTCTTC. Protein product: CASSAPGLAGGVEQFF.

This clonotype has ten or more counts. This beta chain turned up in a library designed for alpha chains; as an off-target read, its abundance says little. The rearrangement links TRBV19 to TRBJ2-3; TRBD2 agrees at 14 bases. V was clipped by 4 bases and J by 5 bases; unmatched bases: 11. CDR3 size: 18 residues. In germline, CDR1 is LNHDA, CDR2 SQIVND (reference sequence). CDR3 in DNA: TGTGCCAGTAGTAATACTGCTCCCGGGACTAGCGGGGGAGATACGCAGTATTTT. Translated: CASSNTAPGTSGGDTQYF.

This clonotype came up many times. This beta chain represents an off-target read in a library built for alpha chains; its size is of limited meaning. The chain has TRBV28 and TRBJ2-5, with no clear D. CDR3 length: 13 amino acids. Looked up from germline, CDR1 is MDHEN and CDR2 is SYDVKM. The germline V and J ends were trimmed by 6 bases and 1 base, with 9 bases remaining between them. CDR3 nucleotides: TGTGCCAGCAGACCCACGGCCCAAGAGACCCAGTACTTC. It yields the protein CASRPTAQETQYF. The full variable domain, in which reference TRBV28 and TRBJ2-5 provide the parts outside the CDR3, is DVKVTQSSRYLVKRTGEKVFLECVQDMDHENMFWYRQDPGLGLRLIYFSYDVKMKEKGDIPEGYSVSREKKERFSLILESASTNQTSMYLCASRPTAQETQYFGPGTRLLVL.

This clonotype is medium-sized. Being off target in a library aimed at alpha chains, this beta chain has a size of little meaning. The chain employs TRBV20-1 and TRBJ2-3; the D gene is possibly TRBD2 (6 bases). In germline, CDR1 is DFQATT, CDR2 SNEGSKA (reference sequence). V lost 4 bases to trimming and J lost 14 bases, with 19 bases between them. There are 12 residues in the CDR3. The CDR3 sequence is CSAIEDNAGTYF. DNA of the CDR3: TGCAGTGCTATAGAGGACAACGCGGGGACGTATTTT.